This T cell receptor beta chain was obtained from a study of blood T cell repertoires in COVID-19. As for the study in general: PBMCs, B-cell-depleted T cells, or T cells provided the cDNA or gDNA that made up the material.

The assay was immunoSEQ multiplex PCR, and TCRdb's table has in-frame clones only and misses some. The data hold around 300,000 clones, with approximately 87% observed a single time. Germline lookup yields CDR1 SEHNR and CDR2 FQNEAQ (reference sequence). This CDR3 has 16 amino acids. V shed 5 bases and J 1 base; nucleotides not matched to a gene: 6. This TCR was sampled from a woman aged 25-40 years who had recovered from COVID-19. The sample was PBMCs or T cells enriched from blood (not recorded which). The chain carries TRBV7-9 and TRBJ2-3; 10 bases are a match to TRBD2. The CDR3 sequence: CASSPSGGAGTDTQYF. In DNA form, the CDR3 reads TGTGCCAGCAGCCCCAGCGGGGGGGCGGGCACAGATACGCAGTATTTT.